This TCR beta chain is drawn from a study of cytomegalovirus exposure and HLA in healthy donors. Study at large: The 550 to 800 first-cohort repertoires and the 130 or so validation repertoires shared the same platform, a later analysis reported. General observations from the study: The CMV antigen specificity of a few CMV-associated chains was confirmed through in vitro analysis. According to a subsequent analysis, TCR clusters identified in the first cohort showed a tendency to co-occur across the 120 or so validation repertoires.

The germline V gene has CDR1 SEHNR and CDR2 FQNEAQ (reference sequence). V lost 5 bases and J lost 6; bases outside the gene matches: 4. There are 14 residues in the CDR3. To note about this clone: Antigen: not known.

Sequenced by immunoSEQ multiplex PCR; TCRdb stores in-frame clones only, minus some. The table has about 220,000 clones, over 80% seen once. V gene TRBV7-9 combines with J gene TRBJ2-5; 12 bases are shared with TRBD1. The sample was PBMCs. The TCR comes from a woman younger than 35 in good health and CMV-seronegative. The CDR3 DNA is TGTGCCAGCAGCCACCGGGACAGGGGGCAGACCCAGTACTTC. Translating gives CASSHRDRGQTQYF.